A single sample is the source of the 25 T cell receptor beta chains below, sequenced in a study of blood T cell repertoires in COVID-19. TCRdb's table, derived via immunoSEQ multiplex PCR, lists solely in-frame clones and lacks some. The sample includes about 190,000 clones, about three quarters of them seen just once. The sequencing sample was made of peripheral blood. These receptor sequences come from a woman of 80 years or more with active or convalescent COVID-19.

V usage is TRBV5-1 and J usage is TRBJ2-7, with no clear D. The CDR3 sequence is 14 residues long. V was shortened by 0 bases and J by 0 bases, with 7 bases between the two germline ends. Germline V lookup: CDR1 SGHRS, CDR2 YFSETQ. CDR3 in amino acids: CASSLGPGSYEQYF. The CDR3 DNA is TGCGCCAGCAGCTTGGGTCCGGGCTCCTACGAGCAGTACTTC.

This rearrangement joins TRBV7-2 to TRBJ1-6; TRBD1 aligns across 8 bases. CDR1 is SGHTA and CDR2 is FQGNSA in the germline V gene. V gave up 5 bases and J gave up 9 bases; unmatched junction bases: 12. The CDR3 extends over 16 amino acids. The CDR3 reads CASSPQDRATASPLHF. In DNA, the CDR3 is TGTGCCAGCAGCCCCCAGGACAGGGCGACGGCTTCACCCCTCCACTTT.

The chain couples TRBV28 to TRBJ2-3, with D unclear. V lost 6 bases, J lost 0 bases, and 16 bases lay in between. The CDR3 has 16 residues. Looked up from germline, CDR1 is MDHEN and CDR2 is SYDVKM. The chain's CDR3 is CASSLVVITSTDTQYF. CDR3 nucleotides: TGTGCCAGCAGCCTGGTTGTGATTACTAGCACAGATACGCAGTATTTT.

The V and J genes are TRBV5-1 and TRBJ1-2, with TRBD1 matching 9 bases. V shed 4 bases, J shed 2 bases, and the junction held 3 bases outside the gene matches. Germline-derived CDR1 and CDR2 are SGHRS and YFSETQ. The CDR3 runs to 14 residues. CDR3 bases: TGCGCCAGCAGCCGGGACAGGGAAAACTATGGCTACACCTTC. Protein product: CASSRDRENYGYTF.

This clone was observed once. The chain couples TRBV28 to TRBJ2-3; TRBD1 agrees at 9 bases. This CDR3 region has 16 residues. J lost 7 bases, V lost 5 bases, and 13 bases had no gene match. From germline, CDR1 is MDHEN and CDR2 SYDVKM. The CDR3 DNA is TGTGCCAGCAGTCGGCGGAACAGGGGGCGAGATTATACGCAGTATTTT. This sequence encodes CASSRRNRGRDYTQYF.

The V gene is TRBV3-1 (or the pseudogene TRBV3-2), the J gene TRBJ2-3; D is undetermined. The CDR3 totals 12 residues. From germline, CDR1 is LGHDT and CDR2 YNNKEL (reference sequence). Trimming took 4 bases from V and 2 from J, leaving 4 bases between them. The CDR3 loop reads CASSLSTDTQYF. DNA of the CDR3: TGTGCCAGCAGCCTATCCACAGATACGCAGTATTTT.

The V call is TRBV5-1, the J call TRBJ2-5; 12 bases map to TRBD1. In germline, CDR1 is SGHRS, CDR2 YFSETQ. The CDR3 length is 16 residues. V dropped 0 bases and J dropped 4; count of bases not matched to a gene: 4. CDR3 DNA sequence: TGCGCCAGCAGCTTGGAGGGACAGGGGGCAGGAGAGACCCAGTACTTC. It translates to CASSLEGQGAGETQYF.

V is TRBV2 and J is TRBJ1-1, with D unresolved. CDR1 is SNHLY and CDR2 is FYNNEI in the germline V gene. This CDR3 is built from 13 residues. V was trimmed by 6 bases and J by 0 bases, leaving 8 bases between them. The CDR3 sequence is CASRLTMNTEAFF. CDR3 in DNA: TGTGCCAGCAGGTTGACAATGAACACTGAAGCTTTCTTT.

The chain carries TRBV30 and TRBJ2-2; 8 bases line up with TRBD1. Germline assignment: CDR1 GTSNPN and CDR2 SVGIG (reference sequence). This CDR3 is built from 14 residues. Losses at the gene ends were 4 bases for V and 2 bases for J; bases not matched to a gene: 3. The CDR3 nucleotides are TGTGCCTGGAAGGACAGGGTCAACACCGGGGAGCTGTTTTTT. Its protein is CAWKDRVNTGELFF. Full variable domain (outside the CDR3, taken from reference TRBV30 and TRBJ2-2): SQTIHQWPATLVQPVGSPLSLECTVEGTSNPNLYWYRQAAGRGLQLLFYSVGIGQISSEVPQNLSASRPQDRQFILSSKKLLLSDSGFYLCAWKDRVNTGELFFGEGSRLTVL.

The V call is TRBV6-6, the J call TRBJ2-3, with TRBD2 identical over 7 bases. Per the germline V gene, CDR1 is MNHNY and CDR2 is SVGAGI (reference sequence). The CDR3 has 15 amino acids. V shed 9 bases and J 2 bases; nucleotides not matched to a gene: 11. CDR3 bases: TGTGCCAGTTCACAAGGGGACTATATCACAGATACGCAGTATTTT. It codes for CASSQGDYITDTQYF.

This clone occurred a few times. The same CDR3 is also encoded by other DNA sequences in this sample. The chain is built from TRBV7-9 and TRBJ2-5; D is possibly TRBD2 (6 bases). This CDR3 comprises 15 residues. Germline V gene sequence: CDR1 SEHNR, CDR2 FQNEAQ (reference sequence). The ends were cut back, 5 bases at V and 2 bases at J, with 15 bases in the middle. The CDR3 coding sequence is TGTGCCAGCAGCCCGCGGGGCGGGCTACAAGAGACCCAGTACTTC. Its protein is CASSPRGGLQETQYF.

This clone has only a few counts. The chain links TRBV4-1 to TRBJ2-7; a weak D match, TRBD1 (5 bases). The CDR3 covers 14 residues. In germline, CDR1 is MGHRA, CDR2 YSYEKL. V lost 6 bases and J lost 0, with 12 bases in between. CDR3 residues: CASSPLTGSYEQYF. CDR3 in DNA: TGCGCCAGCAGTCCATTAACAGGCTCCTACGAGCAGTACTTC.

In its sample, this clone was seen a few times. V usage is TRBV2 and J usage is TRBJ1-5, with D possibly being TRBD1 (5 bases). This CDR3 has 13 residues. Deletions cut 6 bases from V and 4 bases from J, with 10 bases between. Germline CDR1 SNHLY, CDR2 FYNNEI. The CDR3 spells CASRGQENQPQHF. CDR3 nucleotide sequence: TGTGCCAGCAGGGGGCAAGAGAATCAGCCCCAGCATTTT.

This clone came up once. The chain has TRBV28 and TRBJ1-1; perhaps TRBD1 as D (6 bases). CDR1 is MDHEN, CDR2 SYDVKM, per germline. The germline V and J ends were trimmed by 9 bases and 9 bases, with 11 bases remaining between them. The CDR3 runs to 10 residues. The CDR3: CASAGTKAFF. CDR3 DNA sequence: TGTGCCAGTGCCGGGACAAAAGCTTTCTTT.

In its sample, this clone was seen a few times. The chain couples TRBV19 to TRBJ2-7, with D perhaps matching TRBD1 (6 bases). Trimming left V 0 bases short and J 5 bases short, with 11 bases between. The CDR3 sequence is 14 residues long. Germline CDR1 is LNHDA and CDR2 is SQIVND (reference sequence). The CDR3 spells CASSIDRQVHEQYF. DNA for the CDR3: TGTGCCAGTAGTATAGATCGACAGGTCCACGAGCAGTACTTC. The entire variable domain, with the rest obtained from reference TRBV19 and TRBJ2-7, is as follows: DGGITQSPKYLFRKEGQNVTLSCEQNLNHDAMYWYRQDPGQGLRLIYYSQIVNDFQKGDIAEGYSVSREKKESFPLTVTSAQKNPTAFYLCASSIDRQVHEQYFGPGTRLTVT.

The J gene is TRBJ1-4, the V gene TRBV27; TRBD1 matches 9 bases. The germline CDR1 and CDR2 sequences are MNHEY and SMNVEV (reference sequence). CDR3 length: 22 residues. V lost 3 bases and J lost 0; bases outside the gene matches: 20. CDR3 DNA sequence: TGTGCCAGCAGTTTTTTAAGCGGACAGGGGCGCCTTCCGGTGGCAACTAATGAAAAACTGTTTTTT. Its protein product is CASSFLSGQGRLPVATNEKLFF.

Regarding this clone: Other DNA sequences of this sample code for an identical CDR3. V gene TRBV11-2 combines with J gene TRBJ1-5; 7 bases match TRBD1. V lost 5 bases and J lost 5; bases outside the gene matches: 3. Per the germline V gene, CDR1 is SGHAT and CDR2 is FQNNGV. The CDR3 covers 13 residues. The CDR3 coding sequence is TGTGCCAGCAGCCTTGACAGGGATCAGCCCCAGCATTTT. Amino acids: CASSLDRDQPQHF.

The chain recombines TRBV2 with TRBJ1-2, with 9 bases fitting TRBD1. Germline V gene data show CDR1 as SNHLY and CDR2 as FYNNEI. Losses at the gene ends were 7 bases for V and 3 bases for J; bases not matched to a gene: 6. The CDR3 covers 14 residues. In nucleotides, the CDR3 is TGTGCCAGCATCCGGGACAGGGAAGACTATGGCTACACCTTC. Translating it yields CASIRDREDYGYTF.

The chain is built from TRBV7-2 and TRBJ2-1, with TRBD1 matching 11 bases. V trimming: 3 bases; J trimming: 8 bases; junction bases outside the gene matches: 9. CDR1 and CDR2 (germline): SGHTA, FQGNSA. The CDR3 has 16 amino acids. The CDR3 here is CASSFTRDRGSDEQFF. The CDR3 region has the DNA TGTGCCAGCAGCTTCACCCGGGACAGGGGGTCGGATGAGCAGTTCTTC.

The V and J genes are TRBV9 and TRBJ2-7, with D perhaps matching TRBD2 (5 bases). Per the germline V gene, CDR1 is SGDLS and CDR2 is YYNGEE. V lost 0 bases and J lost 6, with 13 bases in between. The CDR3 consists of 14 residues. The CDR3 sequence is CASSVGGGYGEQYF. The CDR3 nucleotides are TGTGCCAGCAGCGTAGGAGGAGGCTACGGCGAGCAGTACTTC.

The rearrangement links TRBV5-4 to TRBJ2-7, with TRBD1 matching 9 bases. Germline lookup yields CDR1 SGHNT and CDR2 YYREEE (reference sequence). V lost 0 bases to trimming and J lost 3 bases; unmatched junction nucleotides: 4. The CDR3 has 15 residues. The CDR3 DNA reads as TGTGCCAGCAGCTTGGTAGGGGACAGGGACTACGAGCAGTACTTC. Its protein is CASSLVGDRDYEQYF. Looking up the rest from reference TRBV5-4 and TRBJ2-7 gives the full variable domain: ETGVTQSPTHLIKTRGQQVTLRCSSQSGHNTVSWYQQALGQGPQFIFQYYREEENGRGNFPPRFSGLQFPNYSSELNVNALELDDSALYLCASSLVGDRDYEQYFGPGTRLTVT.

The gene calls are TRBV19 and TRBJ2-3; 7 positions match TRBD1. The CDR3 consists of 16 residues. V trimming: 0 bases; J trimming: 1 base; junction bases outside the gene matches: 4. Germline CDR1 and CDR2: LNHDA and SQIVND (reference sequence). The CDR3 region is CASSIDHGTGTDTQYF. As DNA, the CDR3 is TGTGCCAGTAGTATAGATCATGGGACAGGCACAGATACGCAGTATTTT.

This clone has only one observation. The chain recombines TRBV19 with TRBJ2-6, with 7 bases aligning to TRBD1. The CDR3 totals 15 residues. The junction had 2 bases not matched to a gene; V was cut back by 4 bases and J by 2 bases. CDR1 and CDR2 (germline): LNHDA, SQIVND (reference sequence). CDR3 sequence (DNA): TGTGCCAGTAGTAAAGACAGGGCTGGGGCCAACGTCCTGACTTTC. Its translation: CASSKDRAGANVLTF.

This sequence joins TRBV5-8 and TRBJ1-4; no definite D call. Germline V CDR1 and CDR2: SGHTS, YDEGEE. The CDR3 is made up of 14 amino acids. Deletions cut 4 bases from V and 0 bases from J, with 7 bases between. DNA for the CDR3: TGTGCCAGCAGCCTCCCTGCAACTAATGAAAAACTGTTTTTT. Encoded protein: CASSLPATNEKLFF.

This clone was counted a single time. The V gene is TRBV10-3, the J gene TRBJ2-7, with 9 bases aligning to TRBD2. J was trimmed by 4 bases and V by 11 bases; bases with no gene match: 9. This CDR3 has 13 residues. The germline gives CDR1 ENHRY, CDR2 SYGVKD. The chain's CDR3 is CAASAGGGYEQYF. DNA for the CDR3: TGTGCCGCCTCAGCGGGGGGCGGTTACGAGCAGTACTTC.